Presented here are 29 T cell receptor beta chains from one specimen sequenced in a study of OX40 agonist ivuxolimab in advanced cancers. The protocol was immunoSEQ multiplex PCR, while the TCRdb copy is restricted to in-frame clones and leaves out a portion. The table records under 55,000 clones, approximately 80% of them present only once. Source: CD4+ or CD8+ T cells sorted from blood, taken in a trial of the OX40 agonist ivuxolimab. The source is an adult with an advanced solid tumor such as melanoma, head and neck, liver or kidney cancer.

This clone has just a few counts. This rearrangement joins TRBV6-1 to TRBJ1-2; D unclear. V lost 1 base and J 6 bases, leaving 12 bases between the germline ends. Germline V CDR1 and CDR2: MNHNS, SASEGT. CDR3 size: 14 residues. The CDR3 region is CASSEEAGGNGYTF. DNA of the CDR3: TGTGCCAGCAGTGAAGAGGCAGGAGGCAATGGCTACACCTTC.

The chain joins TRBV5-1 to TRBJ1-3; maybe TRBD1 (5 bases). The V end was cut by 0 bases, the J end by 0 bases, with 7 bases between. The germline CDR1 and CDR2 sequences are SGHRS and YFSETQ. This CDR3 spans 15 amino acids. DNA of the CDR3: TGCGCCAGCAGCTTGGCGGGGGACTCTGGAAACACCATATATTTT. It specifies CASSLAGDSGNTIYF.

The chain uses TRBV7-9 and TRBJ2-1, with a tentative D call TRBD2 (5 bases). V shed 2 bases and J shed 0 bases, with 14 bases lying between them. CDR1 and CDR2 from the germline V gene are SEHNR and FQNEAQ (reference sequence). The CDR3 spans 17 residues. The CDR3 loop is CASSLKDRDFSYNEQFF. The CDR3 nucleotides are TGTGCCAGCAGCTTAAAAGATCGGGATTTCTCCTACAATGAGCAGTTCTTC.

The CDR3 coding sequence is TGCAGCCCCACTCAAGAGACCCAGTACTTC. Amino acids: CSPTQETQYF. The chain carries TRBV20-1 and TRBJ2-5; the D is unclear. The CDR3 is 10 amino acids. Per the germline V gene, CDR1 is DFQATT and CDR2 is SNEGSKA (reference sequence).

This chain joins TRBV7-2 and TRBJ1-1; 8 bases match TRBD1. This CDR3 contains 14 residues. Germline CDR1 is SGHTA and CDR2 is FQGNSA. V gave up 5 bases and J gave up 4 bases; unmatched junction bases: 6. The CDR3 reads CASSNRGSGTEAFF. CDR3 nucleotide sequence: TGTGCCAGCAGCAACAGGGGGTCGGGCACTGAAGCTTTCTTT.

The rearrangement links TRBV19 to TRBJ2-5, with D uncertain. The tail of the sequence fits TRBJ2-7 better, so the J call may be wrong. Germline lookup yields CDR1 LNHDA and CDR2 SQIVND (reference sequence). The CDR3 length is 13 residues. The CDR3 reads CASSIPGPYEQYF. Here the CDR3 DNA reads TGTGCCAGTAGTATACCCGGACCTTACGAGCAGTACTTC.

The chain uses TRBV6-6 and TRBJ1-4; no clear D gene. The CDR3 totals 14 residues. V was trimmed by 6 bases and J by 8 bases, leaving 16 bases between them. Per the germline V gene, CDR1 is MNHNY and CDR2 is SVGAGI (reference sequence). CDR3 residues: CASSPRRLSEKLFF. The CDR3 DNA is TGTGCCAGCAGCCCGAGGAGACTGTCCGAAAAACTGTTTTTT.

CDR3 DNA: TGCGCCAGCAGGCAGGGGACGAACACCGGGGAGCTGTTTTTT. Protein: CASRQGTNTGELFF. The V call is TRBV5-1, the J call TRBJ2-2, with D possibly matching TRBD1 (6 bases). The germline V gene has CDR1 SGHRS and CDR2 YFSETQ. The CDR3 loop spans 14 amino acids. The ends were cut back, 5 bases at V and 0 bases at J, with 8 bases in the middle.

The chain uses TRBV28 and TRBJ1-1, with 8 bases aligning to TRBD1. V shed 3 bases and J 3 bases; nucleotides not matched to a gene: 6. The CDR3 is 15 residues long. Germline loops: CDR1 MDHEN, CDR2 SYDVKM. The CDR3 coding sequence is TGTGCCAGCAGTTTCCCAGGGGGCGCAGACACTGAAGCTTTCTTT. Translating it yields CASSFPGGADTEAFF.

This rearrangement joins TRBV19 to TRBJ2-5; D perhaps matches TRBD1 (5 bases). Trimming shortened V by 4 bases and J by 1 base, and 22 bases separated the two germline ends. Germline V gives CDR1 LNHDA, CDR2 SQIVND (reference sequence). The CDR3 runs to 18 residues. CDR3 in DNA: TGTGCCAGTAGTAAGGTCCTGTTCCAGGGTGGTAGCCAAGAGACCCAGTACTTC. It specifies CASSKVLFQGGSQETQYF.

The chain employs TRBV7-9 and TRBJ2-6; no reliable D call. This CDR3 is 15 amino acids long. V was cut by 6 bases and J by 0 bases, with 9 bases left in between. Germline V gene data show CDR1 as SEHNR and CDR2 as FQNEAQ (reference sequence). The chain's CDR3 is CASRPSGSGANVLTF. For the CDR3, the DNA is TGTGCCAGCAGGCCCTCAGGCTCTGGGGCCAACGTCCTGACTTTC.

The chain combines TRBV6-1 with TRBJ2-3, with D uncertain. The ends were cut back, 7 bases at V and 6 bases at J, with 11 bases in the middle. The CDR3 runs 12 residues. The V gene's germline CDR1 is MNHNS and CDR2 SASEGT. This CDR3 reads CASTYQRDTQYF. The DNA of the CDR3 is TGTGCCAGCACCTACCAGAGGGATACGCAGTATTTT.

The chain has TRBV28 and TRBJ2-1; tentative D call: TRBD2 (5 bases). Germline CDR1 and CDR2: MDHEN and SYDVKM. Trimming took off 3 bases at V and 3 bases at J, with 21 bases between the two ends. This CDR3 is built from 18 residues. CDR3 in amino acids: CASSLGPRTLRSYNEQFF. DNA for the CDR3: TGTGCCAGCAGTTTGGGTCCGAGGACTCTTCGGAGCTACAATGAGCAGTTCTTC.

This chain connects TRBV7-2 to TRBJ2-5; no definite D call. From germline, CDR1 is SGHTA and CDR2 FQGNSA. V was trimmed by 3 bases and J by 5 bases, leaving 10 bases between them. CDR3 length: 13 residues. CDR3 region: CASSFIPGETQYF. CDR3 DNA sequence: TGTGCCAGCAGCTTTATACCCGGCGAGACCCAGTACTTC. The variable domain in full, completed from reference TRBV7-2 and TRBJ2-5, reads GAGVSQSPSNKVTEKGKDVELRCDPISGHTALYWYRQSLGQGLEFLIYFQGNSAPDKSGLPSDRFSAERTGGSVSTLTIQRTQQEDSAVYLCASSFIPGETQYFGPGTRLLVL.

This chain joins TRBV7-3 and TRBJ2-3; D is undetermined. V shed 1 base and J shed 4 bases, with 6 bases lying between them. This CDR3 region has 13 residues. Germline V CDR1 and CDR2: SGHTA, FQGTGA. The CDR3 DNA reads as TGTGCCAGCAGCTTAAGAGGTTCAGATACGCAGTATTTT. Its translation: CASSLRGSDTQYF.

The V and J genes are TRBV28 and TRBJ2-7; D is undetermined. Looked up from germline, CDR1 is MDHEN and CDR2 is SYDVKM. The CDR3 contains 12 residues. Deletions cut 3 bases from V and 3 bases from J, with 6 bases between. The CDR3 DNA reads TGTGCCAGCAGTTTGAGTCTCTACGAGCAGTACTTC. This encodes CASSLSLYEQYF.

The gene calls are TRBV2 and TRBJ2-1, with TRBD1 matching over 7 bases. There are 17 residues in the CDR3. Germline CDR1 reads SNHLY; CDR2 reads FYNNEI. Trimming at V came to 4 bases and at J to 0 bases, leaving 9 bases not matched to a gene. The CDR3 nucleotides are TGTGCCAGCAGTGGACCTGACAGGGCGAGCTCCTACAATGAGCAGTTCTTC. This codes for CASSGPDRASSYNEQFF. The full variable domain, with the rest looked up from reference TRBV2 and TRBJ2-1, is EPEVTQTPSHQVTQMGQEVILRCVPISNHLYFYWYRQILGQKVEFLVSFYNNEISEKSEIFDDQFSVERPDGSNFTLKIRSTKLEDSAMYFCASSGPDRASSYNEQFFGPGTRLTVL.

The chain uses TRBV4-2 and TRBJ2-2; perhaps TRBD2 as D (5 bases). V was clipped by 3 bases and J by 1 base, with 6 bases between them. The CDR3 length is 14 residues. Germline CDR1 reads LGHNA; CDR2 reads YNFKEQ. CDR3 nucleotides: TGTGCCAGCAGCCAGAGGGTGAACACCGGGGAGCTGTTTTTT. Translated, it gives CASSQRVNTGELFF.

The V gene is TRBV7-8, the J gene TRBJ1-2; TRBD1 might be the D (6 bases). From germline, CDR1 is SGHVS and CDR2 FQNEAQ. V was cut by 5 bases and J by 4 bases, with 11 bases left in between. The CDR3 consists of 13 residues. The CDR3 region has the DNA TGTGCCAGCAGCCAACAGGGACTCTATGGCTACACCTTC. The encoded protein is CASSQQGLYGYTF.

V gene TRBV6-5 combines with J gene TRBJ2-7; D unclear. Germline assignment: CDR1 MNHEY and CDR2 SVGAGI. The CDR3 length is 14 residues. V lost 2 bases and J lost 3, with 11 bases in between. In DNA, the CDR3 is TGTGCCAGCAGTTACACGCTTCCAAACTACGAGCAGTACTTC. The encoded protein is CASSYTLPNYEQYF.

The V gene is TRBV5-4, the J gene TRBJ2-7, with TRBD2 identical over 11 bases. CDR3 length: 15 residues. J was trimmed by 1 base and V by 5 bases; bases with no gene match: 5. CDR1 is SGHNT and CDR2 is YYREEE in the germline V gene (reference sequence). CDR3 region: CASSRPSGGSYEQYF. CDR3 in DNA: TGTGCCAGCAGTCGACCTAGCGGGGGGTCCTACGAGCAGTACTTC.

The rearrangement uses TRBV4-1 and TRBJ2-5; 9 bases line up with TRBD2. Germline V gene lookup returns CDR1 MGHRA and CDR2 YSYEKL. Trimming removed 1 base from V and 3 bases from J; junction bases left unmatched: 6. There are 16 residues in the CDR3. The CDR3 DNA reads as TGCGCCAGCAGCCAAGGCGGCGGGGGGGCCGAAGAGACCCAGTACTTC. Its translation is CASSQGGGGAEETQYF.

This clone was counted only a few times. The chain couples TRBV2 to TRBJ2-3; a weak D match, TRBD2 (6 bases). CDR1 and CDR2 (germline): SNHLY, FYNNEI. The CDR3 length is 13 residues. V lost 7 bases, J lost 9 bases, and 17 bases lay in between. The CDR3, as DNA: TGTGCCAGCATGGCCCCCGGGGGTCCAACGCAGTATTTT. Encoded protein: CASMAPGGPTQYF.

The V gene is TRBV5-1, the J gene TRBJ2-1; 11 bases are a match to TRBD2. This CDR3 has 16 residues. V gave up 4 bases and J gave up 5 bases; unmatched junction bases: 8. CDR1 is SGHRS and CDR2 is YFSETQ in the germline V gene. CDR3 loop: CASSQETGLADNEQFF. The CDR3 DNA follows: TGCGCCAGCAGCCAAGAAACGGGACTAGCGGACAATGAGCAGTTCTTC.

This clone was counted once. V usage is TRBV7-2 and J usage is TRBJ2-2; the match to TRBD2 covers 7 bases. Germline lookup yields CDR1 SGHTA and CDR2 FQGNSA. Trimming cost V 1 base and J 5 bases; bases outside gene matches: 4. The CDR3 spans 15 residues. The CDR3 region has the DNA TGTGCCAGCAGCTTAGGGACTAGTAAAACCGGGGAGCTGTTTTTT. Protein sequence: CASSLGTSKTGELFF.

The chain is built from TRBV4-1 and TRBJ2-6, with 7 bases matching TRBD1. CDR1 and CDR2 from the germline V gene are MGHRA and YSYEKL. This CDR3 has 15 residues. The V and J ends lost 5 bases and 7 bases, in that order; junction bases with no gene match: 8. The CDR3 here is CASSDPTGRANVLTF. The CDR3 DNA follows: TGCGCCAGCAGCGACCCGACAGGGAGAGCCAACGTCCTGACTTTC.

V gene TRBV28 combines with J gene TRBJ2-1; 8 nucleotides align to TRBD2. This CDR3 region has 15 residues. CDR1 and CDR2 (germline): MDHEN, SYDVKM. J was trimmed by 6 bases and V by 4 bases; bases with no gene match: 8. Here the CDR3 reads CASSSRTSTGNEQFF. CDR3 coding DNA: TGTGCCAGCAGTTCAAGGACTAGCACCGGCAATGAGCAGTTCTTC.

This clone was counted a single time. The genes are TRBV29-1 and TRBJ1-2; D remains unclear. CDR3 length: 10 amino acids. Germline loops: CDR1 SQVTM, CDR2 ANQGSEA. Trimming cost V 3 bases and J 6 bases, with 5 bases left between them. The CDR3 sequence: CSVEANGYTF. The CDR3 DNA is TGCAGCGTTGAGGCAAATGGCTACACCTTC.

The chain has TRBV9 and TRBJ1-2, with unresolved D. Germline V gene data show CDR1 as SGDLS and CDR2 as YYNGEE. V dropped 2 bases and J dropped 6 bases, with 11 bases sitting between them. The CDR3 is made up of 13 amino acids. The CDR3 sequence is CASSVRVWDGYTF. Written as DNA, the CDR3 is TGTGCCAGCAGCGTTAGGGTCTGGGATGGCTACACCTTC.